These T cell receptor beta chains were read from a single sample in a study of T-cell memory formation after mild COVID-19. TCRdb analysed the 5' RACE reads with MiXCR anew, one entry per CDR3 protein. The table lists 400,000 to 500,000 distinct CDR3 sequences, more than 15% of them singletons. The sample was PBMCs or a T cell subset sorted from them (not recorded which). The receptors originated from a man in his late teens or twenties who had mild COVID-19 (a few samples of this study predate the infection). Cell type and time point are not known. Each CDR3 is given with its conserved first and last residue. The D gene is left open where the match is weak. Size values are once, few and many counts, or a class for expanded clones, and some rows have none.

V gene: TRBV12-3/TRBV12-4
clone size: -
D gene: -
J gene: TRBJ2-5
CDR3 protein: CASSFMGETQYF
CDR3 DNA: TGTGCCAGCAGTTTCATGGGGGAGACCCAGTACTTC

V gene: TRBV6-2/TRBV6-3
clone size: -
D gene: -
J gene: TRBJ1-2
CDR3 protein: CASSLDGPAFGYTF
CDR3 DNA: TGTGCCAGCAGTTTAGACGGACCCGCCTTCGGCTACACCTTC

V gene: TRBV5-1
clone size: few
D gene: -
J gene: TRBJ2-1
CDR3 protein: CASSFSGNTVNEQFF
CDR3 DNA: TGCGCCAGCAGCTTTAGCGGAAATACCGTGAATGAGCAGTTCTTC

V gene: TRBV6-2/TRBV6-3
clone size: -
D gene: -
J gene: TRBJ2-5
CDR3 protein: CASSYRAPGPEETQYF
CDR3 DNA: TGTGCCAGCAGTTACAGGGCCCCAGGGCCTGAAGAGACCCAGTACTTC

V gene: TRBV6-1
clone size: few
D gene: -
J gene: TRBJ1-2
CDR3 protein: CASKNDYGYTF
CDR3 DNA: TGTGCCAGCAAAAACGACTATGGCTACACCTTC

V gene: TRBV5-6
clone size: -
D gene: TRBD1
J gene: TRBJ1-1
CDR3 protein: CASSLVDRGVTEAFF
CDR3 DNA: TGTGCCAGCAGCTTGGTTGACAGGGGGGTCACTGAAGCTTTCTTT

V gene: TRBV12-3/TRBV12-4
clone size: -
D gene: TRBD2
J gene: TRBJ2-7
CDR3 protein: CASRLGLAGPRQYF
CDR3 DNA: TGTGCCAGCAGGCTGGGACTAGCGGGGCCCCGGCAGTACTTC

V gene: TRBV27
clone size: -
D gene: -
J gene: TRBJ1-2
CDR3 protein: CASSWGRGYGYTF
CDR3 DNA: TGTGCCAGCAGTTGGGGCCGGGGTTATGGCTACACCTTC

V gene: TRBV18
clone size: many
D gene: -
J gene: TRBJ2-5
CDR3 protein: CASSPVGGETQYF
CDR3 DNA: TGCGCCAGCAGCCCGGTGGGAGGAGAGACCCAGTACTTC

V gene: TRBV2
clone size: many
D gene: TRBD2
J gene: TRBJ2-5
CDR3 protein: CASIDLAEETQYF
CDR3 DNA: TGTGCCAGCATAGACCTAGCGGAAGAGACCCAGTACTTC

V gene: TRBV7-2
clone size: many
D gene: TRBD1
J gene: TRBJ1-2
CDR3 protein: CASSSGQGKGYTF
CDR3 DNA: TGTGCCAGCAGCTCCGGACAGGGCAAAGGCTACACCTTC

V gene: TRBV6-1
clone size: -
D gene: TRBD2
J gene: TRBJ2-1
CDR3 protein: CASSDQLAGGDFTFEQFF
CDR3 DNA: TGTGCCAGCAGTGACCAACTAGCGGGCGGCGACTTTACTTTTGAGCAGTTCTTC

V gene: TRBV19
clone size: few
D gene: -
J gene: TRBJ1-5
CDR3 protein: CASGGVSNQPQHF
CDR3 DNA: TGTGCCAGTGGAGGGGTGAGCAATCAGCCCCAGCATTTT

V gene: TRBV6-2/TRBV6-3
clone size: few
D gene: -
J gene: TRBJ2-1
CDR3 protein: CASSYHNLGNEQFF
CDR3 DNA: TGTGCCAGCAGTTATCATAACCTGGGCAATGAGCAGTTCTTC

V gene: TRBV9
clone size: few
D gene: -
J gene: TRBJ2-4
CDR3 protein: CASSSRPLGLGGKNIQYF
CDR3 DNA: TGTGCCAGCAGCTCCCGCCCCTTGGGGCTCGGTGGCAAAAACATTCAGTACTTC

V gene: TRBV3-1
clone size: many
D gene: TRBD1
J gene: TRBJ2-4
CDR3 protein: CASSPRDRNIQYF
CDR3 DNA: TGTGCCAGCAGTCCCCGGGACAGGAACATTCAGTACTTC

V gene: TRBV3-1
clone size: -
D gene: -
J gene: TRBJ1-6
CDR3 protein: CASSQSGRGNSPLHF
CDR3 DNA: TGTGCCAGCAGCCAATCAGGGAGAGGGAATTCACCCCTCCACTTT

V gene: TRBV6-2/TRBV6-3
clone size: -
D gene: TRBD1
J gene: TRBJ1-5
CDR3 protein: CASSYDREPDQPQHF
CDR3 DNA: TGTGCCAGCAGTTACGACAGGGAGCCCGATCAGCCCCAGCATTTT

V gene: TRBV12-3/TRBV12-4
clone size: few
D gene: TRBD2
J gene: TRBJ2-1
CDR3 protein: CASSLVSGGAWEQFF
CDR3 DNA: TGTGCCAGCAGTTTAGTAAGCGGGGGGGCCTGGGAGCAGTTCTTC

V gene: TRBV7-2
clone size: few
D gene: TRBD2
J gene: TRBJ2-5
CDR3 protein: CASSWTSRETQYF
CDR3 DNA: TGTGCCAGCAGCTGGACTAGTCGAGAGACCCAGTACTTC

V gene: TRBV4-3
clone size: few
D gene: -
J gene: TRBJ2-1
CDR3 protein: CASSQDGGPWGLNEQFF
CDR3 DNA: TGCGCCAGCAGCCAAGACGGTGGGCCCTGGGGCCTCAATGAGCAGTTCTTC

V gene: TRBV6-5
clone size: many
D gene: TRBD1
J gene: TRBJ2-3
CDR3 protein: CASSPQLTGGSPDTQYF
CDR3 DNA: TGTGCCAGCAGTCCCCAGTTGACAGGGGGCAGTCCAGATACGCAGTATTTT

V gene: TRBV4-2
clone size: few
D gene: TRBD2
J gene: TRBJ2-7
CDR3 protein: CASSQEVLAGGPGKSLGREQYF
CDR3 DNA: TGTGCCAGCAGCCAAGAAGTCCTAGCGGGGGGCCCCGGAAAAAGCTTGGGCCGCGAGCAGTACTTC

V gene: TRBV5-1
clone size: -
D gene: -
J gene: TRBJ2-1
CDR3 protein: CASSQGRNNEQFF
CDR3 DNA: TGCGCCAGCAGCCAGGGACGGAACAATGAGCAGTTCTTC

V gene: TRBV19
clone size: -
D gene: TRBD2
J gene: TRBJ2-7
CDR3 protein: CASSLKGLAGGTYEQYF
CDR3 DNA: TGTGCCAGTAGTCTTAAAGGTCTAGCGGGGGGGACCTACGAGCAGTACTTC

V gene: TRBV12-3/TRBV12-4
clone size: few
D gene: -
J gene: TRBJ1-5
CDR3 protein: CASSLTAPPQHF
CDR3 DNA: TGTGCCAGCAGTTTAACGGCCCCCCCACAGCATTTT

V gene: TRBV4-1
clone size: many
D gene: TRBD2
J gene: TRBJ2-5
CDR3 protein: CASSLRTSGGQETQYF
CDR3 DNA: TGCGCCAGCAGCCTGAGGACTAGCGGGGGTCAAGAGACCCAGTACTTC

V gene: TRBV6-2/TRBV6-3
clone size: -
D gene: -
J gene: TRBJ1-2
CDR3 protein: CASSSEWGYGYTF
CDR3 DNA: TGTGCCAGCAGTTCAGAGTGGGGCTATGGCTACACCTTC

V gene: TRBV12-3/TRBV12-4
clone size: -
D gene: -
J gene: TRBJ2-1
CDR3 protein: CASRGVGNNEQFF
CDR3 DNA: TGTGCCAGCAGAGGGGTAGGAAACAATGAGCAGTTCTTC

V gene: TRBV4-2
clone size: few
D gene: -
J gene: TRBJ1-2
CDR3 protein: CASSQEEAQSYGYTF
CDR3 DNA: TGTGCCAGCAGCCAAGAGGAGGCCCAGAGCTATGGCTACACCTTC

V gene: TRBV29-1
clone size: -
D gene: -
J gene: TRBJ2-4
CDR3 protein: CLVHSAKNIQYF
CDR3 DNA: TGTCTCGTTCATTCAGCCAAAAACATTCAGTACTTC

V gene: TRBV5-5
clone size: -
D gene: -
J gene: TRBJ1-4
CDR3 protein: CASSSPRGANEKLFF
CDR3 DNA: TGTGCCAGCAGCTCGCCACGGGGAGCTAATGAAAAACTGTTTTTT

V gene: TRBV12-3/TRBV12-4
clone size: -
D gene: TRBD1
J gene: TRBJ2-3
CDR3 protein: CASSALPTGTDTQYF
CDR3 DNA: TGTGCCAGCAGTGCTTTACCGACAGGGACAGATACGCAGTATTTT

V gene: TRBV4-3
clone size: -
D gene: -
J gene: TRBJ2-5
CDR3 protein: CASSQRLRETQYF
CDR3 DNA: TGCGCCAGCAGCCAACGTCTCCGGGAGACCCAGTACTTC

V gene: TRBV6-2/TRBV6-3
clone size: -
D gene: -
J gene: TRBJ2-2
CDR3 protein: CASSSFGFSGELFF
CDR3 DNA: TGTGCCAGCAGTTCATTCGGATTTTCCGGGGAGCTGTTTTTT

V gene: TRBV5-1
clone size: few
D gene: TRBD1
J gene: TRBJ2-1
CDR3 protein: CASWSGQGIFDEQFF
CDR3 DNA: TGCGCCAGCTGGTCCGGACAGGGGATCTTCGATGAGCAGTTCTTC

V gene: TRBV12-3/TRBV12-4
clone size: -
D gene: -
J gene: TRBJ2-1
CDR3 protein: CASSLRTASSYNEQFF
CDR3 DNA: TGTGCCAGCAGCCTCCGGACGGCGAGCTCCTACAATGAGCAGTTCTTC

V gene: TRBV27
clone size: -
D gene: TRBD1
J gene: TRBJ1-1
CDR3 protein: CASSAHRGREGFGAFF
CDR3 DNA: TGTGCCAGCAGTGCCCACAGGGGGCGCGAGGGCTTTGGAGCTTTCTTT

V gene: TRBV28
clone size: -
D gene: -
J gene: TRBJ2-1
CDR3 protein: CASTGAGWYNEQFF
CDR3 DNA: TGTGCCAGCACGGGGGCGGGTTGGTACAATGAGCAGTTCTTC

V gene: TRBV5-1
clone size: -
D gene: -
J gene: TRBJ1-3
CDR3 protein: CASSLGDRPSGNTIYF
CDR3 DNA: TGCGCCAGCAGCTTGGGAGATCGCCCCTCTGGAAACACCATATATTTT

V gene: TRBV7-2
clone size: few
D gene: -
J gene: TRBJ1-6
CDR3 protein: CASSLVGKPLHF
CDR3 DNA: TGTGCCAGCAGCTTAGTAGGGAAACCTCTCCACTTT

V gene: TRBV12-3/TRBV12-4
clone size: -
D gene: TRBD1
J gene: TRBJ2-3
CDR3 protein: CASSTDRGSDTQYF
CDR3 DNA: TGTGCCAGCAGCACGGACAGGGGATCAGATACGCAGTATTTT

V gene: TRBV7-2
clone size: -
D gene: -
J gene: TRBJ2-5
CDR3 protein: CASSFLVGAETQYF
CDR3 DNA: TGTGCCAGCAGCTTCTTGGTCGGAGCTGAGACCCAGTACTTC

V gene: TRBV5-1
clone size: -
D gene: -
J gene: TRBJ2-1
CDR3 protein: CASRPLGVPTYNEQFF
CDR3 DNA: TGCGCCAGCAGGCCCTTGGGAGTCCCCACCTACAATGAGCAGTTCTTC

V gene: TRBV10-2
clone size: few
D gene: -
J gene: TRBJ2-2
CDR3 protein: CASSESPGELFF
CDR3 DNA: TGCGCCAGCAGTGAGAGCCCCGGGGAGCTGTTTTTT

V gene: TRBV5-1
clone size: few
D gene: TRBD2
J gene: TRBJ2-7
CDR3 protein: CASSALLAGGLEQYF
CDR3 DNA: TGCGCCAGCAGCGCTTTACTAGCGGGGGGGCTCGAGCAGTACTTC

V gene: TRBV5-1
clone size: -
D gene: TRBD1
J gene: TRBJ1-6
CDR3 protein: CASSGRGPSSYNSPLHF
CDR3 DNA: TGCGCCAGCAGCGGCAGGGGGCCGAGCTCCTATAATTCACCCCTCCACTTT

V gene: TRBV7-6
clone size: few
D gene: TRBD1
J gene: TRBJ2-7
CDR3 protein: CASSSGTGDEQYF
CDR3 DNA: TGTGCCAGCAGCTCCGGGACAGGAGACGAGCAGTACTTC

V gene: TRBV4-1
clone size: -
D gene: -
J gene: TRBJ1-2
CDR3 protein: CASSQDSNRPYGYTF
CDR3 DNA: TGCGCCAGCAGCCAAGATTCGAACCGACCCTATGGCTACACCTTC

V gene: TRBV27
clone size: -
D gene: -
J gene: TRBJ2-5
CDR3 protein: CASSLLGGLRTQYF
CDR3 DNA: TGTGCCAGCAGTTTATTGGGGGGTCTGCGGACCCAGTACTTC

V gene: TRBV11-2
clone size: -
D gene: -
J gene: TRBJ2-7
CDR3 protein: CASSFRGGDSYEQYF
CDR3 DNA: TGTGCCAGCAGCTTCCGAGGGGGGGACTCCTACGAGCAGTACTTC

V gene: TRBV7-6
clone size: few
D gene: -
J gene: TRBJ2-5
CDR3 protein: CASSLSRTTGLQETQYF
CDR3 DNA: TGTGCCAGCAGCTTATCAAGAACCACAGGGCTACAAGAGACCCAGTACTTC

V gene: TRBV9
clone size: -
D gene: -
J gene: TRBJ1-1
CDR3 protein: CASSGWDTEAFF
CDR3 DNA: TGTGCCAGCAGCGGATGGGACACTGAAGCTTTCTTT

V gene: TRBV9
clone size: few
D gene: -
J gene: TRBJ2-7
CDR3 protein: CASSVEGTGSIEQYF
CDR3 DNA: TGTGCCAGCAGCGTAGAGGGGACGGGGTCAATCGAGCAGTACTTC

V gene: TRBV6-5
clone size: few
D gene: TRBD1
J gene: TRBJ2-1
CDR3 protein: CASRSGTGTYNEQFF
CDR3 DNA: TGTGCCAGCAGATCCGGGACAGGCACCTACAATGAGCAGTTCTTC

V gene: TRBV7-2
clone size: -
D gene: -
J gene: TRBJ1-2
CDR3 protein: CASSLTELRARGYTF
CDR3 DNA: TGTGCCAGCAGCTTAACGGAGCTAAGGGCCCGTGGCTACACCTTC

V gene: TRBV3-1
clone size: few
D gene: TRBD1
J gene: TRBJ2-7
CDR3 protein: CASSSLPTGAYEQYF
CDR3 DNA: TGTGCCAGCAGCTCCTTACCGACAGGGGCCTACGAGCAGTACTTC

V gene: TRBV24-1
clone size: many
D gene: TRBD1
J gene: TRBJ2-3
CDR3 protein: CATSDRTGGDTQYF
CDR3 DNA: TGTGCCACCAGTGATAGGACAGGTGGAGATACGCAGTATTTT

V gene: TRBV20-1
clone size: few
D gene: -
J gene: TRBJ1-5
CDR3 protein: CSIQAAREDQPQHF
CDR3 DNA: TGCAGTATACAAGCCGCAAGGGAGGATCAGCCCCAGCATTTT

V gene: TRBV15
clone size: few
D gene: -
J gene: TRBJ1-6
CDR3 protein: CATSRGPGSYNSPLHF
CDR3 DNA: TGTGCCACCAGCAGAGGACCCGGCTCCTATAATTCACCCCTCCACTTT